This T cell receptor beta chain was found in a study of shared clonotypes between healthy human individuals. Turning to this clone: The antigen is unknown.

Sequenced by immunoSEQ multiplex PCR; TCRdb stores in-frame clones only, minus some. This sample has 1.4 million or so clones, with approximately 98.5% found just once. Broader study findings: About 5% of naive CD4 clonotypes were shared across several donors.

The V gene lost 3 bases and the J gene lost 3 bases, with 11 bases spanning the gap. This CDR3 is built from 13 residues. Per the germline V gene, CDR1 is GTSNPN and CDR2 is SVGIG (reference sequence). Sequencing used naive CD4+ T cells sorted from blood. Subset noted: CD45RA+ positively selected. This sequence joins TRBV30 and TRBJ2-5, with a tentative D call TRBD2 (5 bases). This sequence was found in a man under 40 in good health. CDR3 coding DNA: TGTGCCTGGAGCGGGCGGGCGAAAGAGACCCAGTACTTC. This codes for CAWSGRAKETQYF.